The sequence of this T cell receptor (beta chain) was determined in a study of shared clonotypes between healthy human individuals. Overall study results and limits: Naive subsets generally had larger estimated richness than memory subsets.

Germline CDR1 is MNHEY and CDR2 is SMNVEV (reference sequence). The ends were cut back, 3 bases at V and 2 bases at J, with 11 bases in the middle. This CDR3 contains 14 residues. Remarks on this clone: Its target is not known.

The table came from immunoSEQ multiplex PCR; TCRdb's copy has only in-frame clones and leaves some out. The data hold about 320,000 clones, with about nine tenths observed a single time. This TCR was recovered from a man aged 18 to 29 in good health. The V call is TRBV27, the J call TRBJ2-7; D is unclear. Specimen: memory CD8+ T cells sorted from blood. Subset indicated: CD45RO+ cells pooled with CCR7-negative TemRA cells. The CDR3 sequence is CASSLSEAAYEQYF. The DNA of the CDR3 is TGTGCCAGCAGTTTGTCAGAGGCTGCCTACGAGCAGTACTTC.